The source of this T cell receptor (beta chain) is a study of blood T cell repertoires in COVID-19. CDR3 length equals 13 residues. Trimming pared 11 bases from V and 5 bases from J, leaving 16 bases between. Germline CDR1 reads ENHRY; CDR2 reads SYGVKD. Here immunoSEQ multiplex PCR was the method, and the copy in TCRdb shows in-frame clones only, minus some. The sample lists around 300,000 clones, 80% to 90% occurring once. The receptor comes from a woman in her 50s who had recovered from COVID-19. This rearrangement joins TRBV10-3 to TRBJ1-3; the D is unclear. The sequenced material came from peripheral blood. The CDR3: CAVEKRDRNTIYF. The DNA for the CDR3 is TGTGCCGTTGAAAAGAGAGATAGAAACACCATATATTTT.